This TCR beta chain was obtained from a study of radiotherapy plus CTLA-4 blockade in lung cancer. Study summary: Among patients, over 15% showed objective responses, and 31% had disease control. Study results and limitations: Some TCR clones had been derived from tumors. These clones expanded in peripheral blood after radiotherapy plus ipilimumab. Early clone dynamics of blood T cells, plus interferon-beta, reportedly predicted response best.

This CDR3 is built from 16 residues. Germline CDR1 reads MNHEY; CDR2 reads SVGAGI. V was shortened by 0 bases and J by 2 bases, with 14 bases between the two germline ends. Assay: immunoSEQ multiplex PCR; the TCRdb copy retains only in-frame clones and omits some. The sample carries approximately 90,000 clones, about 80% recorded once. Turning to this clone: Its matching antigen is unknown.

Ipilimumab CTLA-4 blockade and focal radiation were given to patients with chemo-refractory metastatic non-small-cell lung cancer. The rearrangement uses TRBV6-5 and TRBJ2-7, with D perhaps matching TRBD2 (6 bases). The sequence was obtained from a human donor with non-small cell lung cancer who had stable disease on radiotherapy plus ipilimumab. Sequenced material: peripheral blood, taken from a patient treated with radiotherapy plus ipilimumab. CDR3 in DNA: TGTGCCAGCAGTTACTCGAGAAGGGAGGCAACCTACGAGCAGTACTTC. Amino acids: CASSYSRREATYEQYF.